One sample yielded the 7 T cell receptor beta chains listed below, sequenced in a study of beta chain features in type 1 diabetes. Expressed TCRB transcripts were sequenced because the isolated RNA had all been reverse transcribed beforehand. Sequencing used immunoSEQ multiplex PCR; TCRdb keeps in-frame clones, though not all of them. The sample records approximately 250,000 clones, over 12% being singletons. The sample comprised naive CD4+ T cells from blood. The receptor set was obtained from a woman aged 40 to 55 in good health.

J is TRBJ2-7 and V is TRBV7-8; D is unresolved. From germline, CDR1 is SGHVS and CDR2 FQNEAQ. There are 14 residues in the CDR3. Trimming removed 5 bases from V and 1 base from J, with 12 bases in between. CDR3 nucleotides: TGTGCCAGCAGCCCGCGAAGAGTTTCCTACGAGCAGTACTTC. Amino acid sequence: CASSPRRVSYEQYF.

The genes are TRBV2 and TRBJ1-5; 10 bases are shared with TRBD1. J gave up 7 bases and V 6 bases, and 6 bases lay outside the gene matches. The CDR3 has 14 amino acids. Germline CDR1 SNHLY, CDR2 FYNNEI. Here the CDR3 reads CASSVGDRGQPQHF. CDR3 DNA sequence: TGTGCCAGCAGCGTCGGGGACAGGGGACAGCCCCAGCATTTT.

As concerns this clone: Other DNA sequences within the sample encode an identical CDR3. The gene calls are TRBV18 and TRBJ1-2; 8 bases fit TRBD1. Germline loops: CDR1 KGHSH, CDR2 LQKENI. V was pared by 2 bases and J by 1 base, with 3 bases of the junction left unmatched. This CDR3 is built from 15 residues. CDR3 bases: TGTGCCAGCTCACCAGGACAGGGAAGTAACTATGGCTACACCTTC. It is translated as CASSPGQGSNYGYTF.

This clone was counted between two and nine times. The V and J genes are TRBV4-1 and TRBJ1-1, with 9 nucleotides matching TRBD1. Germline V gene data show CDR1 as MGHRA and CDR2 as YSYEKL. Trimming took 3 bases from V and 8 from J; bases not matched to a gene: 7. This CDR3 comprises 14 residues. The CDR3: CASSQGQGGGEAFF. The DNA for the CDR3 is TGCGCCAGCAGCCAGGGACAGGGCGGAGGGGAAGCTTTCTTT.

This clone was observed a few times. The chain couples TRBV4-1 to TRBJ2-7, with TRBD1 matching 7 bases. With V trimmed by 0 bases and J by 2 bases, 4 bases remained unmatched. The V gene's germline CDR1 is MGHRA and CDR2 YSYEKL. This CDR3 comprises 15 residues. CDR3 sequence reads: CASSQDWDSPYEQYF. The CDR3, as DNA: TGCGCCAGCAGCCAAGATTGGGACAGCCCCTACGAGCAGTACTTC.

This clone was detected a few times. This sequence joins TRBV7-9 and TRBJ2-5, with D hard to call. The V end lost 1 base, the J end lost 6 bases, and 9 bases lay between the germline ends. The germline CDR1 and CDR2 sequences are SEHNR and FQNEAQ (reference sequence). The length of the CDR3 is 13 residues. The CDR3 sequence is CASSLEPPQTQYF. The CDR3, as DNA: TGTGCCAGCAGCTTAGAGCCCCCCCAGACCCAGTACTTC.

The J gene is TRBJ2-3, the V gene TRBV7-9, with D possibly being TRBD2 (6 bases). There are 16 residues in the CDR3. V dropped 7 bases and J dropped 0 bases, with 17 bases sitting between them. Germline V gives CDR1 SEHNR, CDR2 FQNEAQ (reference sequence). The CDR3 sequence is CASTPRLGGSTDTQYF. In DNA, the CDR3 is TGTGCCAGCACCCCCCGTTTGGGGGGAAGCACAGATACGCAGTATTTT.